The 26 T cell receptor beta chains given below trace back to one sample, sequenced in a study of T cells in localized non-small cell lung cancer. Profiled with immunoSEQ multiplex PCR; TCRdb holds only in-frame clones, not every one. The data show 60,000 to 85,000 clones, with 70% to 90% seen just once and 20% to 25% held by the top ten. This specimen was peripheral blood, taken before any cancer treatment. The receptor source for this set is a male donor at least 60 years old with stage III squamous cell lung carcinoma.

The J gene is TRBJ2-3, the V gene TRBV7-2; 11 bases line up with TRBD2. The CDR3 contains 15 residues. The germline CDR1 and CDR2 sequences are SGHTA and FQGNSA. Trimming at V came to 6 bases and at J to 6 bases, leaving 8 bases not matched to a gene. CDR3 bases: TGTGCCAGCAGTTCCATAGCGGGGGGGAGGGATACGCAGTATTTT. Amino acids: CASSSIAGGRDTQYF.

This chain joins TRBV5-6 and TRBJ2-7; a weak D match, TRBD1 (6 bases). The CDR3 spans 14 residues. Germline CDR1 is SGHDT and CDR2 is YYEEEE. The ends were cut back, 6 bases at V and 0 bases at J, with 13 bases in the middle. In nucleotides, the CDR3 is TGTGCCAGCACCATACTACAGGGCTCCTACGAGCAGTACGTC. It specifies CASTILQGSYEQYV.

In its sample, this clone was seen many times. The V gene is TRBV19, the J gene TRBJ1-2, with 7 nucleotides matching TRBD1. The germline V gene encodes CDR1 LNHDA and CDR2 SQIVND (reference sequence). Trimming cost V 5 bases and J 5 bases; bases outside gene matches: 2. This CDR3 is 12 amino acids long. For the CDR3, the DNA is TGTGCCAGTAGTGAACAGGGGTATGGCTACACCTTC. Translation gives CASSEQGYGYTF.

The V and J genes are TRBV30 and TRBJ2-3; 8 positions agree with TRBD2. The V and J ends lost 4 bases and 2 bases, in that order; junction bases with no gene match: 11. Germline CDR1 is GTSNPN and CDR2 is SVGIG (reference sequence). CDR3 length: 16 residues. The DNA for the CDR3 is TGTGCCTGGAATGGTGAGGCGGGGGGACTCACAGATACGCAGTATTTT. Protein: CAWNGEAGGLTDTQYF.

This chain connects TRBV7-2 to TRBJ2-2; D might be TRBD2 (6 bases). The CDR3 loop spans 15 amino acids. Germline V gives CDR1 SGHTA, CDR2 FQGNSA. Trimming took off 3 bases at V and 4 bases at J, with 12 bases between the two ends. The CDR3 region is CASSLGGKSTGELFF. CDR3 nucleotides: TGTGCCAGCAGCTTGGGGGGAAAATCCACCGGGGAGCTGTTTTTT.

V and J are TRBV6-5 and TRBJ2-5; D ambiguous. Germline CDR1 MNHEY, CDR2 SVGAGI. The CDR3 is 16 amino acids. V was trimmed by 2 bases and J by 3 bases, leaving 16 bases between them. CDR3 DNA sequence: TGTGCCAGCAGTTACGGGCTAGTGGGTAGAAAAGAGACCCAGTACTTC. Translated: CASSYGLVGRKETQYF.

The CDR3 bases are TGTGCCAGCAGCTCTGCGGGCGGGGGGCTCTCGTACAATGAGCAGTTCTTC. Residues: CASSSAGGGLSYNEQFF. The chain joins TRBV11-2 to TRBJ2-1; 8 nucleotides line up with TRBD2. After removal of 4 bases from V and 4 bases from J, the junction contained 12 bases not matched to a gene. The CDR3 loop spans 17 amino acids. Germline assignment: CDR1 SGHAT and CDR2 FQNNGV.

On this clone itself: A junction boundary mismatches the germline segment, possibly from a read error. The chain has TRBV7-9 and TRBJ1-2; D not resolved. The germline CDR1 and CDR2 sequences are SEHNR and FQNEAQ (reference sequence). The length of the CDR3 is 12 residues. As DNA, the CDR3 is TGTGCCAGCACCTTAAACACCGGGTCTTACACCTTC. Translating it yields CASTLNTGSYTF.

The chain combines TRBV7-2 with TRBJ2-7; D could derive from TRBD1 or TRBD2 (5 bases each). Germline CDR1 SGHTA, CDR2 FQGNSA. V gave up 4 bases and J gave up 7 bases, with 17 bases separating them. The length of the CDR3 is 14 residues. In nucleotides, the CDR3 is TGTGCCAGCAGCTCGCCGGGACGGGTACGAGAGCAGTACTTC. Residues: CASSSPGRVREQYF.

This clone was found once. The chain recombines TRBV5-5 with TRBJ2-5; D may be TRBD1 (5 bases). The CDR3 runs to 15 residues. CDR1 is SGHKS, CDR2 YYEKEE, per germline (reference sequence). Trimming took off 3 bases at V and 5 bases at J, with 17 bases between the two ends. The CDR3 spells CASSSPGRAGETQYF. Written as DNA, the CDR3 is TGTGCCAGCAGCTCCCCGGGCAGGGCCGGGGAGACCCAGTACTTC.

The J gene is TRBJ2-1, the V gene TRBV5-1; 14 nucleotides line up with TRBD2. The CDR3 runs 16 residues. Germline lookup yields CDR1 SGHRS and CDR2 YFSETQ. V was pared by 4 bases and J by 4 bases, with 4 bases of the junction left unmatched. The CDR3 region is CASSAGLAGGYNEQFF. The CDR3 DNA follows: TGCGCCAGCAGCGCCGGACTAGCGGGGGGATACAATGAGCAGTTCTTC. The full variable domain, with the rest looked up from reference TRBV5-1 and TRBJ2-1, is KAGVTQTPRYLIKTRGQQVTLSCSPISGHRSVSWYQQTPGQGLQFLFEYFSETQRNKGNFPGRFSGRQFSNSRSEMNVSTLELGDSALYLCASSAGLAGGYNEQFFGPGTRLTVL.

V usage is TRBV6-6 and J usage is TRBJ1-2; D not resolved. V was trimmed by 0 bases and J by 8 bases, leaving 10 bases between them. The CDR3 length is 13 residues. In germline, CDR1 is MNHNY, CDR2 SVGAGI (reference sequence). CDR3 in amino acids: CASSYSVQSGYTF. The CDR3 DNA reads TGTGCCAGCAGTTACTCGGTCCAATCGGGCTACACCTTC.

The chain is built from TRBV10-3 and TRBJ2-7, with a tentative D call TRBD1 (5 bases). The germline V and J ends were trimmed by 11 bases and 5 bases, with 16 bases remaining between them. The CDR3 loop spans 12 amino acids. CDR1 and CDR2 (germline): ENHRY, SYGVKD. CDR3 in DNA: TGTGCCTCAAGCCTCCAGGGCAACGAGCAGTACTTC. This translates into CASSLQGNEQYF.

This clone turned up a few times. The V gene is TRBV19, the J gene TRBJ1-5, with TRBD1 identical over 8 bases. Germline CDR1 and CDR2: LNHDA and SQIVND (reference sequence). Losses at the gene ends were 5 bases for V and 9 bases for J; bases not matched to a gene: 12. The CDR3 has 15 residues. The CDR3 DNA follows: TGTGCCAGTAGTCGCATGACAGGGGAACTATGGCCCCAGCATTTT. Translated, it gives CASSRMTGELWPQHF. The complete variable domain, with remaining parts taken from reference TRBV19 and TRBJ1-5, reads DGGITQSPKYLFRKEGQNVTLSCEQNLNHDAMYWYRQDPGQGLRLIYYSQIVNDFQKGDIAEGYSVSREKKESFPLTVTSAQKNPTAFYLCASSRMTGELWPQHFGDGTRLSIL.

The chain combines TRBV15 with TRBJ1-3, with D uncertain. The V gene lost 0 bases and the J gene lost 4 bases, with 10 bases spanning the gap. The CDR3 contains 15 residues. Germline V gene lookup returns CDR1 LNHNV and CDR2 YYDKDF (reference sequence). The DNA of the CDR3 is TGTGCCACCAGCAGAGAGAGAGGGTCGGGAAACACCATATATTTT. Amino acid sequence: CATSRERGSGNTIYF.

This sequence joins TRBV19 and TRBJ1-6, with TRBD1 identical over 9 bases. In germline, CDR1 is LNHDA, CDR2 SQIVND (reference sequence). V lost 5 bases, J lost 7 bases, and 6 bases stayed unmatched. This CDR3 has 15 residues. Here the CDR3 reads CASSGRDRVNSPLHF. The CDR3 DNA reads as TGTGCCAGTAGTGGCCGGGACAGGGTGAATTCACCCCTCCACTTT.

The chain joins TRBV19 to TRBJ2-7; 7 positions agree with TRBD1. V was clipped by 5 bases and J by 2 bases; unmatched bases: 9. CDR3 length equals 15 residues. CDR1 and CDR2 from the germline V gene are LNHDA and SQIVND (reference sequence). CDR3 region: CASSWGQWPPYEQYF. CDR3 DNA sequence: TGTGCCAGTAGTTGGGGACAGTGGCCACCCTACGAGCAGTACTTC.

The chain employs TRBV9 and TRBJ2-3; 9 bases line up with TRBD2. Germline CDR1 and CDR2: SGDLS and YYNGEE. This CDR3 is 16 amino acids long. After removal of 0 bases from V and 5 bases from J, the junction contained 7 bases not matched to a gene. The CDR3 reads CASSVGIAGAGDTQYF. CDR3 coding DNA: TGTGCCAGCAGCGTAGGTATAGCGGGGGCCGGAGATACGCAGTATTTT.

In its sample, this clone was seen once. The V call is TRBV9, the J call TRBJ1-3; D possibly corresponds to TRBD1 (5 bases). CDR1 SGDLS and CDR2 YYNGEE come from the germline V gene. V was trimmed by 3 bases and J by 0 bases, leaving 16 bases between them. This CDR3 is built from 17 residues. The CDR3 DNA sequence: TGTGCCAGCAGCGCACACACAGGACTGAACTCTGGAAACACCATATATTTT. It specifies CASSAHTGLNSGNTIYF.

This chain joins TRBV19 and TRBJ2-1; 8 nucleotides line up with TRBD1. CDR3 size: 14 residues. V was pared by 1 base and J by 9 bases, with 5 bases of the junction left unmatched. Germline CDR1 LNHDA, CDR2 SQIVND (reference sequence). This CDR3 reads CASSIGTGLGEQFF. The CDR3 DNA reads TGTGCCAGTAGTATAGGGACAGGGTTAGGTGAGCAGTTCTTC.

The J gene is TRBJ2-2, the V gene TRBV14, with unresolved D. The V end was cut by 1 base, the J end by 2 bases, with 5 bases between. The CDR3 has 14 residues. Germline CDR1 SGHDN, CDR2 FVKESK. The CDR3 here is CASSQAPNTGELFF. CDR3 coding DNA: TGTGCCAGCAGCCAAGCACCCAACACCGGGGAGCTGTTTTTT.

J is TRBJ2-2 and V is TRBV6-4; D uncertain. Germline loops: CDR1 MRHNA, CDR2 SNTAGT. The CDR3 is 16 amino acids. V was pared by 1 base and J by 0 bases, with 9 bases between. The CDR3 spells CASSDLRATNTGELFF. CDR3 nucleotides: TGTGCCAGCAGTGACTTACGGGCCACGAACACCGGGGAGCTGTTTTTT.

J is TRBJ2-2 and V is TRBV27, with TRBD1 identical over 9 bases. The CDR3 is 18 amino acids. V lost 6 bases and J lost 4; bases outside the gene matches: 15. Germline V gives CDR1 MNHEY, CDR2 SMNVEV (reference sequence). As DNA, the CDR3 is TGTGCCAGCAGCGTTTATGGGACAGGGTTAGGCGGCACCGGGGAGCTGTTTTTT. Amino acids: CASSVYGTGLGGTGELFF.

The chain links TRBV7-9 to TRBJ1-1; D gene ambiguous. CDR1 and CDR2 from the germline V gene are SEHNR and FQNEAQ (reference sequence). CDR3 length: 13 amino acids. V was cut by 1 base and J by 4 bases, with 7 bases left in between. CDR3 sequence reads: CASSLGPTTEAFF. DNA for the CDR3: TGTGCCAGCAGCTTAGGGCCGACCACTGAAGCTTTCTTT.

The chain uses TRBV30 and TRBJ2-2; D not certain. CDR3 length: 16 residues. V lost 0 bases, J lost 0 bases, and 11 bases lay in between. The V gene's germline CDR1 is GTSNPN and CDR2 SVGIG (reference sequence). The CDR3 DNA reads as TGTGCCTGGAGTGTACCAGAGACCTCGAACACCGGGGAGCTGTTTTTT. This encodes CAWSVPETSNTGELFF.

The rearrangement uses TRBV21-1 and TRBJ1-1; the tabulated D call, TRBD1, remains unverified against the DNA. TRBV21-1 is described as a pseudogene. The CDR3 loop spans 14 amino acids. The CDR3 spells CASSFRDRHTEAFF. CDR3 coding DNA: TGTGCCAGCAGCTTCCGGGACAGACACACTGAAGCTTTCTTT.